Given below is one T cell receptor beta chain in context. Antigen unknown. This specimen belongs to a study of cytomegalovirus exposure and HLA in healthy donors. Points from the study as a whole: In an earlier analysis, productive rearrangement rates for most beta V segments clustered near 87% or 30%. Most TCR sequences showed up rarely, but some public TCRs showed up in many donors. Most of the CMV-associated TCR beta chains (in a later analysis) appeared to be HLA-restricted. The study put under 200 TCR beta chains on its list as cytomegalovirus-associated.

The primer mix had 60 Vbeta and 13 Jbeta primers. The assay was immunoSEQ multiplex PCR, and TCRdb's table has in-frame clones only and misses some. The data hold 100,000 to 120,000 clones, with roughly three quarters observed a single time. Germline V gene sequence: CDR1 MNHEY, CDR2 SMNVEV (reference sequence). The CDR3 runs to 15 residues. Trimming shortened V by 3 bases and J by 0 bases, and 9 bases separated the two germline ends. The V and J genes are TRBV27 and TRBJ2-1; maybe TRBD2 (5 bases). Sequencing used PBMCs. This sequence originates from a man aged 25 to 40 in good health and CMV-seropositive. CDR3 DNA sequence: TGTGCCAGCAGTTTGGTGAGGGCCTCCTACAATGAGCAGTTCTTC. This sequence encodes CASSLVRASYNEQFF.